This paragraph reports one T cell receptor beta chain. The antigen is undetermined. 60 Vbeta and 13 Jbeta primers were used in PCR. Clones were sequenced by immunoSEQ multiplex PCR, and TCRdb holds only the in-frame ones, with some missing. The data hold 170,000 or so clones, with around three quarters observed a single time. The sample originates from a study of cytomegalovirus exposure and HLA in healthy donors. Regarding the study as a whole: The listing of approximately 160 TCR beta chains classed them as cytomegalovirus-associated. The study dropped some indistinguishable V segments, TRBV6-2 and TRBV6-3 among them.

In germline, CDR1 is MDHEN, CDR2 SYDVKM. This CDR3 has 16 residues. V trimming: 2 bases; J trimming: 5 bases; junction bases outside the gene matches: 5. This TCR was sampled from a woman aged 30 to 39 in good health and CMV-seronegative. V usage is TRBV28 and J usage is TRBJ2-2; 10 bases are shared with TRBD1. What was sequenced was PBMCs. The CDR3 region has the DNA TGTGCCAGCAGTTTAGTGGGACAGGGGTGGACCGGGGAGCTGTTTTTT. As protein: CASSLVGQGWTGELFF.